The 5 T cell receptor beta chains reported below all come from one sample, sequenced in a study of radiation and T cells in renal cell carcinoma. As to time point: baseline pretreatment blood. Treatment in this sample: 15 Gy SBRT to primary tumor, nephrectomy 4 weeks later. The assay was immunoSEQ multiplex PCR, and TCRdb's table has in-frame clones only and misses some. The repertoire holds approximately 100,000 clones, with approximately 86% as singletons. The specimen was blood, collected from a patient whose treatment included radiotherapy and nephrectomy. The receptors shown here come from a man aged 45 to 65 with renal cell carcinoma.

Only a few counts were recorded for this clone. V is TRBV4-1 and J is TRBJ2-2; 8 bases match TRBD2. Per the germline V gene, CDR1 is MGHRA and CDR2 is YSYEKL. The CDR3 extends over 15 amino acids. Trimming at V came to 4 bases and at J to 6 bases, leaving 7 bases not matched to a gene. This CDR3 is CASSRPSGSAGELFF. The CDR3 coding sequence is TGCGCCAGCAGCCGACCCAGCGGGAGTGCCGGGGAGCTGTTTTTT.

V gene TRBV6-5 combines with J gene TRBJ2-7; 9 positions match TRBD1. Per germline, CDR1 MNHEY and CDR2 SVGAGI. The trim removed 2 bases at V and 6 bases at J, leaving 11 bases unmatched. The length of the CDR3 is 16 residues. The CDR3 bases are TGTGCCAGCAGTTACAGTATCTCGGACAGGGGTTTCGAGCAGTACTTC. This codes for CASSYSISDRGFEQYF.

This chain joins TRBV28 and TRBJ2-7; the match to TRBD1 covers 9 bases. The CDR3 sequence is 17 residues long. Per the germline V gene, CDR1 is MDHEN and CDR2 is SYDVKM. Trimming took 2 bases from V and 5 from J; bases not matched to a gene: 13. CDR3 coding DNA: TGTGCCAGCAGTTTACTCCTTAGGACAGGGGTGAACCACGAGCAGTACTTC. Protein product: CASSLLLRTGVNHEQYF.

The CDR3 loop is CAREHRTASNQPQHF. In DNA form, the CDR3 reads TGTGCCAGAGAACACCGGACAGCTAGCAATCAGCCCCAGCATTTT. This sequence joins TRBV6-1 and TRBJ1-5, with a tentative D call TRBD1 (6 bases). Germline assignment: CDR1 MNHNS and CDR2 SASEGT. V lost 9 bases and J lost 0, with 15 bases in between. CDR3 length: 15 residues.

In its sample, this clone was seen once. The chain combines TRBV18 with TRBJ1-4, with D possibly TRBD1 on 5 matching bases. Trimming removed 2 bases at V and 4 bases at J, with 14 bases between. This CDR3 spans 16 amino acids. The germline V gene encodes CDR1 KGHSH and CDR2 LQKENI. The CDR3 is CASSPMGRGINEKLFF. In DNA, the CDR3 is TGTGCCAGCTCACCAATGGGACGGGGGATTAATGAAAAACTGTTTTTT.